This TCR beta chain was documented in a study of cytomegalovirus exposure and HLA in healthy donors. Study-wide context: In an earlier analysis, 117 million unique TCR beta sequences were found from 150 million to 200 million T cells.

The V gene's germline CDR1 is MDHEN and CDR2 SYDVKM. V gave up 5 bases and J gave up 2 bases; unmatched junction bases: 12. The CDR3 length is 18 residues. Details on this clone: The antigen is not known.

The PCR was carried out with 60 Vbeta primers and 13 Jbeta primers. TCRdb keeps only in-frame clones here, not all; method: immunoSEQ multiplex PCR. Of about 64,000 clones listed, 85% to 90% were seen once; the top ten hold approximately 12%. Overall study results and limits: A later analysis reportedly found fewer N-insertions in an Asian-associated ancestry cluster than the roughly 670-donor mean. Indistinguishable V segments such as TRBV6-2 and TRBV6-3 were excluded.

This TCR came from a female donor in good health and CMV-seronegative. Sequencing was done on a sample of PBMCs. The chain carries TRBV28 and TRBJ2-2, with 9 bases that match TRBD1. In DNA form, the CDR3 reads TGTGCCAGCAGTCAAACATACCGGGACAGGGTAAACACCGGGGAGCTGTTTTTT. Its translation: CASSQTYRDRVNTGELFF.